This T cell receptor (beta chain) was identified during a study of CD8+ T cells in alopecia areata. For the study at large: Oral tofacitinib, 5 to 10 mg twice daily, was given in an open-label trial.

cDNA serving as the sequencing template came from extracted, reverse transcribed RNA. Profiled with immunoSEQ multiplex PCR; TCRdb holds only in-frame clones, not every one. The data show roughly 120,000 clones, roughly 55% seen once. As to treatment: oral pan-JAK inhibitor, 5-10 mg twice daily. This CDR3 spans 16 amino acids. The germline V gene has CDR1 SNHLY and CDR2 FYNNEI. Trimming cost V 11 bases and J 0 bases; bases outside gene matches: 12. This chain joins TRBV2 and TRBJ2-2, with 7 bases identical to TRBD2. The sample was CD8+ T cells sorted from blood, taken at week 24, from a patient treated with tofacitinib. This TCR came from a human donor with alopecia areata. Here the CDR3 reads CAHLLVTSSNTGELFF. The CDR3 bases are TGTGCCCACCTCCTAGTGACTAGCTCGAACACCGGGGAGCTGTTTTTT.